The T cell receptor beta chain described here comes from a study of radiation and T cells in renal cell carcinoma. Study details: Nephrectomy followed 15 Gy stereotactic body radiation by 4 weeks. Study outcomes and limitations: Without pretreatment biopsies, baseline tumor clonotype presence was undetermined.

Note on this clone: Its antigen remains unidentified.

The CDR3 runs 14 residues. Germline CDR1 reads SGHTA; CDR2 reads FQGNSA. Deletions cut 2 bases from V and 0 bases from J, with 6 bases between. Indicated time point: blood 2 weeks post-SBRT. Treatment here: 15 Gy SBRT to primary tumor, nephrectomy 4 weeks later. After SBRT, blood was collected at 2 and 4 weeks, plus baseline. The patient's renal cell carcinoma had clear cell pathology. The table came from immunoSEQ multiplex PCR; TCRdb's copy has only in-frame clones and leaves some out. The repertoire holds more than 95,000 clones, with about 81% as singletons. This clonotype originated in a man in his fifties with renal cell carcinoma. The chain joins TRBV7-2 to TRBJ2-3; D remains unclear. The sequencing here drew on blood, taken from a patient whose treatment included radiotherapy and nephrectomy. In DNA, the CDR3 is TGTGCCAGCAGCTTATCCCCTAGCACAGATACGCAGTATTTT. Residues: CASSLSPSTDTQYF.